This TCR beta chain was captured by sequencing in a study of Graves' ophthalmopathy and Graves' hyperthyroidism. The study's findings and limits: Detected in blood as well were most expanded thyroid clonotypes with frequency above 0.001.

The V segment lost 6 bases and the J segment 4 bases; nucleotides outside the gene matches: 8. The CDR3 extends over 13 amino acids. Per germline, CDR1 DFQATT and CDR2 SNEGSKA (reference sequence). A word on this clonotype: Its target is not known.

Amplification from RNA transcripts yielded the TCR beta CDR3 regions. HTBI primers were employed in first-round RT-PCR, then a second-round multiplex PCR followed. Each CDR3 protein gets one entry after TCRdb re-called the multiplex PCR reads with MiXCR. The data contain approximately 17,000 distinct CDR3 sequences, 46% of them singletons. The term stable hyperthyroidism indicated an absence of ophthalmopathy within 18 months of follow-up. Hyperthyroidism patients, aged 18 to 65, were newly diagnosed, under 2 months' duration. Physicians reached a diagnosis by relying on clinical symptoms, serum thyroxine, TRAb, thyroid ultrasound and orbital computed tomography.

The TCR comes from a woman between 40 and 55 years old with stable Graves' hyperthyroidism. Sequenced material: peripheral blood. The gene calls are TRBV20-1 and TRBJ1-2; the match to TRBD1 covers 7 bases. CDR3 protein: CSAWDSASYGYTF. In DNA, the CDR3 is TGCAGTGCCTGGGACAGTGCGAGCTATGGCTACACCTTC.